The 20 T cell receptor beta chains presented below share a single source sample, sequenced in a study of blood T cell repertoires in COVID-19. Method: immunoSEQ multiplex PCR; TCRdb's copy keeps in-frame clones and lacks some. The sample includes 350,000 to 400,000 clones, almost 90% of them seen just once. The sequenced material came from peripheral blood. Receptors were obtained from a man aged 18-30 years with active or convalescent COVID-19.

J is TRBJ1-2 and V is TRBV5-5; D unclear. V was trimmed by 7 bases and J by 8 bases, leaving 12 bases between them. CDR3 length: 11 amino acids. From germline, CDR1 is SGHKS and CDR2 YYEKEE (reference sequence). The CDR3 region is CASDQAAGYTF. The CDR3 nucleotides read TGTGCCAGCGATCAGGCCGCGGGCTACACCTTC.

The rearrangement joins TRBV5-1 to TRBJ2-7, with 9 bases matching TRBD1. V dropped 4 bases and J dropped 6; count of bases not matched to a gene: 8. The CDR3 is made up of 14 amino acids. The germline CDR1 and CDR2 sequences are SGHRS and YFSETQ. This chain's CDR3 is CASSSGTGFREQYF. DNA of the CDR3: TGCGCCAGCAGCAGCGGGACAGGGTTTCGCGAGCAGTACTTC.

The chain has TRBV2 and TRBJ2-6; TRBD1 matches 7 bases. The germline V gene encodes CDR1 SNHLY and CDR2 FYNNEI. Trimming cost V 9 bases and J 2 bases; bases outside gene matches: 1. The CDR3 has 13 residues. The DNA of the CDR3 is TGTGCCAGGAGGGGGCCTGGGGCCAACGTCCTGACTTTC. Protein product: CARRGPGANVLTF. Based on the CDR3 plus reference TRBV2 and TRBJ2-6, the full variable domain is EPEVTQTPSHQVTQMGQEVILRCVPISNHLYFYWYRQILGQKVEFLVSFYNNEISEKSEIFDDQFSVERPDGSNFTLKIRSTKLEDSAMYFCARRGPGANVLTFGAGSRLTVL.

The CDR3 coding sequence is TGTGCCAGCAGTGAAAAAGCGGGGGGACTCGCCGCCGGGGAGCTGTTTTTT. Its translation: CASSEKAGGLAAGELFF. The V and J genes are TRBV7-3 and TRBJ2-2, with TRBD2 matching over 9 bases. Germline lookup yields CDR1 SGHTA and CDR2 FQGTGA. V shed 6 bases, J shed 6 bases, and the junction held 14 bases outside the gene matches. This CDR3 is 17 amino acids long.

J is TRBJ1-6 and V is TRBV6-4; D remains unclear. CDR3 size: 15 residues. Germline lookup yields CDR1 MRHNA and CDR2 SNTAGT. V dropped 6 bases and J dropped 5 bases, with 14 bases sitting between them. CDR3 nucleotide sequence: TGTGCCAGCAGAGCCTCCGGGAATAATAATTCACCCCTCCACTTT. It specifies CASRASGNNNSPLHF.

This chain links TRBV2 with TRBJ1-4; the match to TRBD1 covers 8 bases. The length of the CDR3 is 15 residues. Per germline, CDR1 SNHLY and CDR2 FYNNEI. V was clipped by 6 bases and J by 3 bases; unmatched bases: 6. CDR3 coding DNA: TGTGCCAGCAGAAAGACAGGGGCGGCTAATGAAAAACTGTTTTTT. This encodes CASRKTGAANEKLFF.

V usage is TRBV9 and J usage is TRBJ2-3; D is perhaps TRBD1 (6 bases). The V end was cut by 3 bases, the J end by 6 bases, with 17 bases between. Germline V gene sequence: CDR1 SGDLS, CDR2 YYNGEE. The CDR3 spans 15 residues. The CDR3 loop is CASSARDKGLDTQYF. Written as DNA, the CDR3 is TGTGCCAGCAGCGCCCGGGACAAGGGGCTTGATACGCAGTATTTT.

The V gene is TRBV5-1, the J gene TRBJ2-7, with D possibly TRBD2 on 6 matching bases. Germline V gene sequence: CDR1 SGHRS, CDR2 YFSETQ. CDR3 size: 16 residues. V shed 0 bases and J shed 2 bases, with 15 bases lying between them. The CDR3 nucleotides are TGCGCCAGCAGCTTGGGAGTGGGGGGTTTGACCTACGAGCAGTACTTC. Encoded protein: CASSLGVGGLTYEQYF.

This clone was observed a handful of times. The V call is TRBV7-2, the J call TRBJ1-5; 7 nucleotides agree with TRBD1. Germline V lookup: CDR1 SGHTA, CDR2 FQGNSA. The CDR3 runs to 15 residues. V lost 2 bases, J lost 6 bases, and 7 bases stayed unmatched. The CDR3 DNA reads TGTGCCAGCAGCTTATCGGACAGGTCAGGTCAGCCCCAGCATTTT. Translation gives CASSLSDRSGQPQHF.

The rearrangement links TRBV5-6 to TRBJ1-2, with D hard to call. V was pared by 0 bases and J by 4 bases, with 10 bases between. CDR1 is SGHDT and CDR2 is YYEEEE in the germline V gene. CDR3 size: 14 residues. The CDR3 nucleotides are TGTGCCAGCAGCTTGGGTAGACTATTCTATGGCTACACCTTC. Translating it yields CASSLGRLFYGYTF. Full variable domain (remainder filled in from reference TRBV5-6 and TRBJ1-2): DAGVTQSPTHLIKTRGQQVTLRCSPKSGHDTVSWYQQALGQGPQFIFQYYEEEERQRGNFPDRFSGHQFPNYSSELNVNALLLGDSALYLCASSLGRLFYGYTFGSGTRLTVV.

The chain uses TRBV9 and TRBJ2-2; 8 bases are a match to TRBD2. V lost 1 base, J lost 5 bases, and 7 bases stayed unmatched. The CDR3 has 16 amino acids. Germline V gene sequence: CDR1 SGDLS, CDR2 YYNGEE. The CDR3 protein is CASSVIGTSVTGELFF. CDR3 in DNA: TGTGCCAGCAGCGTAATAGGGACTAGTGTAACCGGGGAGCTGTTTTTT.

The genes are TRBV6-5 and TRBJ1-4; D is undetermined. The V and J ends lost 2 bases and 2 bases respectively, with 12 bases between them. The germline gives CDR1 MNHEY, CDR2 SVGAGI. This CDR3 is 16 amino acids long. CDR3 sequence reads: CASSYRRGGTNEKLFF. The CDR3 coding sequence is TGTGCCAGCAGTTACCGTCGGGGAGGGACTAATGAAAAACTGTTTTTT.

The chain links TRBV4-3 to TRBJ2-1; 7 bases align to TRBD2. The V gene's germline CDR1 is LGHNA and CDR2 YSLEER. J gave up 8 bases and V 1 base, and 8 bases lay outside the gene matches. The CDR3 runs to 15 residues. The CDR3 loop reads CASSQGLATIYEQFF. CDR3 in DNA: TGCGCCAGCAGCCAAGGACTAGCCACTATTTATGAGCAGTTCTTC.

The CDR3 loop is CSVEERAGTNEQFF. The DNA for the CDR3 is TGCAGCGTTGAAGAAAGGGCAGGGACAAATGAGCAGTTCTTC. This chain connects TRBV29-1 to TRBJ2-1; tentatively, D is TRBD1 (6 bases). Trimming took off 0 bases at V and 7 bases at J, with 13 bases between the two ends. The CDR3 loop spans 14 amino acids. CDR1 is SQVTM and CDR2 is ANQGSEA in the germline V gene.

This sequence joins TRBV4-3 and TRBJ1-5; TRBD1 matches 7 bases. This CDR3 has 15 residues. The V gene's germline CDR1 is LGHNA and CDR2 YSLEER. V lost 2 bases to trimming and J lost 3 bases; unmatched junction nucleotides: 4. CDR3: CASSQLTGFNQPQHF. The DNA for the CDR3 is TGCGCCAGCAGCCAATTGACAGGGTTCAATCAGCCCCAGCATTTT.

The CDR3 here is CASRRGPQETQYF. For the CDR3, the DNA is TGTGCCAGCAGGAGGGGGCCGCAAGAGACCCAGTACTTC. This chain uses TRBV6-5 with TRBJ2-5; 7 nucleotides match TRBD1. The ends lost 6 bases at V and 2 bases at J; junction bases unmatched: 3. CDR1 MNHEY and CDR2 SVGAGI come from the germline V gene. The CDR3 length is 13 residues.

The V gene is TRBV7-9, the J gene TRBJ2-7; TRBD2 aligns across 7 bases. V shed 7 bases, J shed 2 bases, and the junction held 8 bases outside the gene matches. CDR3 size: 14 residues. The germline V gene has CDR1 SEHNR and CDR2 FQNEAQ (reference sequence). CDR3 sequence (DNA): TGTGCCAGCAAGACAGCAAGCGGGGCCTACGAGCAGTACTTC. Residues: CASKTASGAYEQYF.

The rearrangement links TRBV7-8 to TRBJ1-2, with 9 positions matching TRBD1. V trimming: 1 base; J trimming: 4 bases; junction bases outside the gene matches: 16. Looked up from germline, CDR1 is SGHVS and CDR2 is FQNEAQ. The CDR3 contains 19 residues. CDR3 coding DNA: TGTGCCAGCAGCTTAGTTACAGGGGGCGAATTTCACCGAGGCTATGGCTACACCTTC. Its translation: CASSLVTGGEFHRGYGYTF.

The chain carries TRBV19 and TRBJ2-2; D remains ambiguous. The CDR3 sequence is 14 residues long. V was pared by 3 bases and J by 1 base, with 6 bases between. The germline gives CDR1 LNHDA, CDR2 SQIVND (reference sequence). The CDR3 DNA reads TGTGCCAGTAGTATGCACGGGAACACCGGGGAGCTGTTTTTT. Translation: CASSMHGNTGELFF.

The rearrangement uses TRBV4-3 and TRBJ1-1, with 7 nucleotides matching TRBD1. CDR3 length equals 13 residues. The germline V gene has CDR1 LGHNA and CDR2 YSLEER. The ends lost 7 bases at V and 6 bases at J; junction bases unmatched: 8. Written as DNA, the CDR3 is TGCGCCAGCAACTACAGGGGTAGTCCTGAAGCTTTCTTT. It is translated as CASNYRGSPEAFF.